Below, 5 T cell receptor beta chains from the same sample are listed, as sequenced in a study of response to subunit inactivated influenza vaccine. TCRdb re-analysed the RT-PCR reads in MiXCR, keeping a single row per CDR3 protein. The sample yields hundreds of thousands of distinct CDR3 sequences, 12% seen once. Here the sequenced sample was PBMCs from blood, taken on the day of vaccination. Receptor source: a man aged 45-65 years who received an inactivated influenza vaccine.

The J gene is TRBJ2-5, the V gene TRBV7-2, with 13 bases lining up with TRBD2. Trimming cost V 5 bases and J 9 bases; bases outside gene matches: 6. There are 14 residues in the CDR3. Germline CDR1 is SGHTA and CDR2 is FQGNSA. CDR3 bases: TGTGCCAGCAGCCCCGGACTAGCGGGGGAGGCCCAGTACTTC. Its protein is CASSPGLAGEAQYF.

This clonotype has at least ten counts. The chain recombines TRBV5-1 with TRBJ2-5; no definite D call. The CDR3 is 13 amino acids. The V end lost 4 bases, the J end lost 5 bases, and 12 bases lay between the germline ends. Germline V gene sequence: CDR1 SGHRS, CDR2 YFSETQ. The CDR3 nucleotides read TGCGCCAGCAGCCCCGGTGATGCTGAGACCCAGTACTTC. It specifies CASSPGDAETQYF.

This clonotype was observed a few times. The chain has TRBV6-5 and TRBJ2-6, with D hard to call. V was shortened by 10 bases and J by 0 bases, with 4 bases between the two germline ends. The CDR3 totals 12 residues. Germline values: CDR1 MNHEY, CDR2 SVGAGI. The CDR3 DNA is TGTGCCACACGCTCTGGGGCCAACGTCCTGACTTTC. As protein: CATRSGANVLTF.

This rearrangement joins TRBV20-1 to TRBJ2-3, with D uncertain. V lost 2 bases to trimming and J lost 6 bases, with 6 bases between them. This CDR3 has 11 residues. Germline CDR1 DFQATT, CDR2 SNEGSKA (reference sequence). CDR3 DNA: TGCAGTGCTAGAAACGGTGATACGCAGTATTTT. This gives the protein CSARNGDTQYF.

In nucleotides, the CDR3 is TGCGCCAGCAGCTTCCCTAGCGGGGCAACCTACAATGAGCAGTTCTTC. The encoded protein is CASSFPSGATYNEQFF. The rearrangement uses TRBV5-1 and TRBJ2-1; TRBD2 matches at 9 bases. The CDR3 totals 16 residues. Germline CDR1 reads SGHRS; CDR2 reads YFSETQ. The J segment lost 2 bases and the V segment lost 2 bases, leaving 5 bases of the junction unmatched.